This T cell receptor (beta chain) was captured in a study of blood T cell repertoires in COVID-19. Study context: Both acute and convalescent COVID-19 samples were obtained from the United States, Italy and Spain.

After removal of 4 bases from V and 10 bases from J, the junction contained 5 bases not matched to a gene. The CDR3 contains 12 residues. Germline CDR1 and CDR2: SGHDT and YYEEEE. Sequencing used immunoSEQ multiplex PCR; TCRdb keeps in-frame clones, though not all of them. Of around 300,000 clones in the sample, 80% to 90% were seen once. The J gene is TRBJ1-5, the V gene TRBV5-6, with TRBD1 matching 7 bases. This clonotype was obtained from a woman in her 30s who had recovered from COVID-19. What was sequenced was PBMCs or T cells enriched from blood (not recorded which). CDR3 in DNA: TGTGCCAGCAGCACGACAGGGTATCCCCAGCATTTT. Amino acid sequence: CASSTTGYPQHF.